The 9 T cell receptor beta chains below all came from one sample that was sequenced in a study of blood T cell repertoires in COVID-19. The protocol was immunoSEQ multiplex PCR, while the TCRdb copy is restricted to in-frame clones and leaves out a portion. Here the sample spans roughly 140,000 clones, 80% being singletons. Sequenced input: peripheral blood. Every receptor here comes from a man aged 55 to 70 with acute or convalescent COVID-19.

In its sample, this clone was seen a few times. Other DNA sequences in this sample translate to the same CDR3. This chain joins TRBV7-2 and TRBJ1-1; 8 bases match TRBD1. Germline V gives CDR1 SGHTA, CDR2 FQGNSA. This CDR3 has 13 amino acids. Trimming took 5 bases from V and 4 from J; bases not matched to a gene: 3. The CDR3 region is CASSLTGGTEAFF. CDR3 DNA: TGTGCCAGCAGCCTAACAGGGGGCACTGAAGCTTTCTTT.

The rearrangement uses TRBV10-3 and TRBJ1-2, with 8 bases lining up with TRBD1. V dropped 6 bases and J dropped 4; count of bases not matched to a gene: 19. The germline gives CDR1 ENHRY, CDR2 SYGVKD. The CDR3 has 18 amino acids. As DNA, the CDR3 is TGTGCCATCAGCGACCCCGGACAGGGATGGGGAGGGGGCTATGGCTACACCTTC. Protein sequence: CAISDPGQGWGGGYGYTF.

The chain carries TRBV7-9 and TRBJ2-3, with D perhaps TRBD2 (6 bases). Germline CDR1 reads SEHNR; CDR2 reads FQNEAQ (reference sequence). The CDR3 has 17 residues. With 4 bases removed from V and 4 bases from J, the gap between germline ends came to 21 bases. In nucleotides, the CDR3 is TGTGCCAGCAGCTCCCCTGGGTGGAGGGTAAAGTCAGATACGCAGTATTTT. Protein product: CASSSPGWRVKSDTQYF.

The V call is TRBV28, the J call TRBJ1-1; 8 bases are shared with TRBD1. This CDR3 is built from 12 residues. J lost 12 bases, V lost 7 bases, and 10 bases had no gene match. The V gene's germline CDR1 is MDHEN and CDR2 SYDVKM. CDR3 coding DNA: TGTGCCAGCACTTCTATAGGACAGGGAACTTTCTTT. Translating it yields CASTSIGQGTFF.

This clone was recorded a few times. The chain is built from TRBV5-1 and TRBJ2-7; D gene uncertain. Germline values: CDR1 SGHRS, CDR2 YFSETQ. The CDR3 contains 14 residues. V lost 0 bases and J lost 1, with 8 bases in between. The CDR3: CASSLAPLSYEQYF. The CDR3 coding sequence is TGCGCCAGCAGCTTGGCCCCTCTATCCTACGAGCAGTACTTC.

The chain joins TRBV20-1 to TRBJ2-2; no definite D call. CDR3 length: 12 amino acids. Germline CDR1 and CDR2: DFQATT and SNEGSKA (reference sequence). V was pared by 3 bases and J by 7 bases, with 9 bases between. This CDR3 is CSASPGGGELFF. CDR3 coding DNA: TGCAGTGCTAGTCCCGGTGGCGGGGAGCTGTTTTTT.

This clone was counted once. Because the CDR3 is missing its conserved closing phenylalanine or tryptophan, this is likely a read error. The DNA is left out, because the CDR3 cannot be placed on it with certainty; the CDR3 is given as TCRdb lists it. The rearrangement joins TRBV5-1 to TRBJ1-6; TRBD1 is taken as the D call from the table, unchecked against the DNA. Inclusive of both ends, the CDR3 amounts to 10 amino acids. Germline V gene sequence: CDR1 SGHRS, CDR2 YFSETQ. The CDR3 is CASSFHADRV.

Comments on this clone: This specimen includes other DNA sequences encoding the same CDR3. The chain joins TRBV28 to TRBJ1-2; D gene unclear. The CDR3 runs to 13 residues. Trimming pared 2 bases from V and 2 bases from J, leaving 6 bases between. Germline-derived CDR1 and CDR2 are MDHEN and SYDVKM. In DNA form, the CDR3 reads TGTGCCAGCAGTTTAACCGGGAACTATGGCTACACCTTC. This sequence encodes CASSLTGNYGYTF.

The rearrangement links TRBV14 to TRBJ1-3, with 8 bases aligning to TRBD1. The CDR3 covers 18 residues. Germline lookup yields CDR1 SGHDN and CDR2 FVKESK. Germline trimming cut 2 bases from V and 0 bases from J; bases unmatched to any gene: 9. DNA for the CDR3: TGTGCCAGCAGCCAACTGACAGGGGCCAACTTCTCTGGAAACACCATATATTTT. This gives the protein CASSQLTGANFSGNTIYF.